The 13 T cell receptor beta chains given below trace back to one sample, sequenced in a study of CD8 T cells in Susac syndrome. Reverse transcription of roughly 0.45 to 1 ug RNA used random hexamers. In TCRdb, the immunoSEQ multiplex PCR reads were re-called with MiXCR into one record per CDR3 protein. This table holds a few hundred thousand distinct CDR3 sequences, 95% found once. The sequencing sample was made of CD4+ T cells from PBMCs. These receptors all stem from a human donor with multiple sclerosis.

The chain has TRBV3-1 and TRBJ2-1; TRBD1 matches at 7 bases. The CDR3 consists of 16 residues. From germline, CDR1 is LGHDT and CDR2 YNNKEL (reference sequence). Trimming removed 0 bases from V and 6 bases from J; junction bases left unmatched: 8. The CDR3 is CASSQDDRVLSNEQFF. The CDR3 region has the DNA TGTGCCAGCAGCCAAGACGACAGGGTTCTCAGCAATGAGCAGTTCTTC.

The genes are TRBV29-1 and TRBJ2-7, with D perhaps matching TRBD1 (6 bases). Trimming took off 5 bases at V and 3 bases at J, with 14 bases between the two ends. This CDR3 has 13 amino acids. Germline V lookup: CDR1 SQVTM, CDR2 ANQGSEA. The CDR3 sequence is CSVQPGQHYEQYF. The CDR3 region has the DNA TGCAGCGTTCAACCGGGACAACACTACGAGCAGTACTTC.

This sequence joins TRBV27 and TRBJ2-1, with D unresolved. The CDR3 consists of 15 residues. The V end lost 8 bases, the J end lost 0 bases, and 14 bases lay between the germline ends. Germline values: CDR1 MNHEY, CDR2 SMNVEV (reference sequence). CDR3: CASSSLWTSYNEQFF. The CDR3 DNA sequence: TGTGCCAGCTCGTCTTTATGGACCTCCTACAATGAGCAGTTCTTC.

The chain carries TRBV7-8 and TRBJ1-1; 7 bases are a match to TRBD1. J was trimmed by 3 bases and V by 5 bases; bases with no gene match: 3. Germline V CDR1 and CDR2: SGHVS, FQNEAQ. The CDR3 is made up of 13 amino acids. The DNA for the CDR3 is TGTGCCAGCAGCGTCGACAGGGACACTGAAGCTTTCTTT. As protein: CASSVDRDTEAFF.

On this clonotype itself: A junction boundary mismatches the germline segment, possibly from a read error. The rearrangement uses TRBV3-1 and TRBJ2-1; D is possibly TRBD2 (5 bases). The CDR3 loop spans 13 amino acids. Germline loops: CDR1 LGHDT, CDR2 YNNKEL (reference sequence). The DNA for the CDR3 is TGTGCCAGCAGCCAAGGGAGGCCTGGGCGCCGGGTCTTC. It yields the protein CASSQGRPGRRVF.

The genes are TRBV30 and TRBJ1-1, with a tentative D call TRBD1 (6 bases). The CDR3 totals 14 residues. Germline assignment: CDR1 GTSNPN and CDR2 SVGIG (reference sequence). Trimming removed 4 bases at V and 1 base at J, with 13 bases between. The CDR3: CAWISRGTNTEAFF. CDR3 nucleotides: TGTGCCTGGATATCTAGGGGGACGAACACTGAAGCTTTCTTT.

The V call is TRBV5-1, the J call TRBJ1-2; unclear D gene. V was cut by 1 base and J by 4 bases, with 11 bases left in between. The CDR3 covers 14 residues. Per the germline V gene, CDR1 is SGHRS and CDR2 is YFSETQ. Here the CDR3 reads CASSLSQGPYGYTF. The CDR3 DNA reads TGCGCCAGCAGCTTGTCACAAGGTCCCTATGGCTACACCTTC.

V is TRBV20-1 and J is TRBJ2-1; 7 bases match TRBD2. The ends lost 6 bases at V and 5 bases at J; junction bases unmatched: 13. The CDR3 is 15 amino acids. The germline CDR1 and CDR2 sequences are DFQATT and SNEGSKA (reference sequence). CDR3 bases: TGCAGTGCCCAGAGGTCCTCTGGGGGGGACAATGAGCAGTTCTTC. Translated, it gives CSAQRSSGGDNEQFF.

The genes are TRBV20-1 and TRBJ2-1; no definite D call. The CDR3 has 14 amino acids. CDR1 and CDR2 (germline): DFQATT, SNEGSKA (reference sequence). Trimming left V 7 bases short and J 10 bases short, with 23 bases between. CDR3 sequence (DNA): TGCAGTGTAGCAACAAGACTGGAGAGCACAGAGCAGTTCTTC. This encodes CSVATRLESTEQFF.

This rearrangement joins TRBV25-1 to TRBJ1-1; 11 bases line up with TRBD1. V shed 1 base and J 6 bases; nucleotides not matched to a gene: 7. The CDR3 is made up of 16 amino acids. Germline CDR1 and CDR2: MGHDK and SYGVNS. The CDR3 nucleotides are TGTGCCAGCAGTGAATCCTCACCGGGACAGGGGGCTGAAGCTTTCTTT. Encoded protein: CASSESSPGQGAEAFF.

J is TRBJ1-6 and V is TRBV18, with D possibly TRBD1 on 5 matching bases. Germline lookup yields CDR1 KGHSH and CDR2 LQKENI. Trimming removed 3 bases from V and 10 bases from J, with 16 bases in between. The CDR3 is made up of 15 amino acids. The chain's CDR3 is CASSPVTGVGSPLHF. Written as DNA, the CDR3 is TGTGCCAGCTCACCTGTAACAGGAGTAGGATCACCCCTCCACTTT.

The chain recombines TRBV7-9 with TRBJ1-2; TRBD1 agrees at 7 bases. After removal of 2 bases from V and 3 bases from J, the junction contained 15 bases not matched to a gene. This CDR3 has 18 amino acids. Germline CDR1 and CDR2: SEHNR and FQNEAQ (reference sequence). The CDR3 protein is CASSLRRGHHLEYYGYTF. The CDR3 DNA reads TGTGCCAGCAGCTTAAGAAGGGGGCATCATTTAGAATACTATGGCTACACCTTC.

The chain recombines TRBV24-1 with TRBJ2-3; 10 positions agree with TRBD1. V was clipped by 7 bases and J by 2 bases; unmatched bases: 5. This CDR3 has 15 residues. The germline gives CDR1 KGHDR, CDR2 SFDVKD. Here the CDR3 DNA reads TGTGCCACCAGCGGGGGGACAGGGGCCACAGATACGCAGTATTTT. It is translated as CATSGGTGATDTQYF.